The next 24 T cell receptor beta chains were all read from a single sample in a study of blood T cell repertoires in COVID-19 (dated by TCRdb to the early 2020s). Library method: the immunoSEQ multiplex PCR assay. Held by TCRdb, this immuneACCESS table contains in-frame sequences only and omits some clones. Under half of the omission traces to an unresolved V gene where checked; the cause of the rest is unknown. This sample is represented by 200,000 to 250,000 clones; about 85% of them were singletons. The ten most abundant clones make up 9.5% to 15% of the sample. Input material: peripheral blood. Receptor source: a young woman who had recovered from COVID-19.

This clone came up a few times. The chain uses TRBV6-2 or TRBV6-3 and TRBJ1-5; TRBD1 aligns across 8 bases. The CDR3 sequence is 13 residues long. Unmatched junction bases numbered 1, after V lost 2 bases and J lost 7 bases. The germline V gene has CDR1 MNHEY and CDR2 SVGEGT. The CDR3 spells CASSYAGGQPQHF. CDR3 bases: TGTGCCAGCAGTTACGCAGGGGGCCAGCCCCAGCATTTT.

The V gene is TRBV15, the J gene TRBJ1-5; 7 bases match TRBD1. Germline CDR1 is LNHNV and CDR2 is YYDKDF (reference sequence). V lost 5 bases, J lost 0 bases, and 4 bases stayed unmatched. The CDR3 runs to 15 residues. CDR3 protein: CATSVGTVSNQPQHF. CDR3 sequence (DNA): TGTGCCACCAGCGTCGGGACAGTTAGCAATCAGCCCCAGCATTTT.

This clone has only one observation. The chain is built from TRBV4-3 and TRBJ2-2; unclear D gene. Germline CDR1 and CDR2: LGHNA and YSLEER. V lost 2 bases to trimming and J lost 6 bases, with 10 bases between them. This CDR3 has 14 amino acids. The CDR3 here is CASSQNRLAGELFF. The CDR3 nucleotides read TGCGCCAGCAGCCAAAACCGACTCGCCGGGGAGCTGTTTTTT.

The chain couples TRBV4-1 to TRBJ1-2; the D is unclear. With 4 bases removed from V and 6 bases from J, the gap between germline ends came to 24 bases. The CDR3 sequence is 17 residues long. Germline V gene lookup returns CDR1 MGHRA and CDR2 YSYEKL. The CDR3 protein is CASSRQAFLGGRDGYTF. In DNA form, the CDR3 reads TGCGCCAGCAGCCGCCAAGCTTTCTTAGGAGGGCGAGATGGCTACACCTTC.

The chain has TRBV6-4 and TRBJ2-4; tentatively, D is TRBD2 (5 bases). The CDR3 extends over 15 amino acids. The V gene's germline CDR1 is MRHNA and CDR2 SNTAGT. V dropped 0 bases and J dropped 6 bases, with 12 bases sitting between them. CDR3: CASSDSVDGGNIQYF. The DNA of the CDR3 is TGTGCCAGCAGTGACTCGGTAGACGGAGGAAACATTCAGTACTTC.

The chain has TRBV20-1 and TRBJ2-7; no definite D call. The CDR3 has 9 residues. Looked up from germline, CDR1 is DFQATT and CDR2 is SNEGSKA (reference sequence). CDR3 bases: TGCAGAGCCTTCTACGAGCAGTACTTC. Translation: CRAFYEQYF.

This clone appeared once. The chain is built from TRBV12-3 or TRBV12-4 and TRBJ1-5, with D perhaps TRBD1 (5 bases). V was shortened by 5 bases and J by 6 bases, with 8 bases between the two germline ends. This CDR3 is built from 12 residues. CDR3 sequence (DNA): TGTGCCAGCAGTGGAGGGACTCAGCCCCAGCATTTT. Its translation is CASSGGTQPQHF.

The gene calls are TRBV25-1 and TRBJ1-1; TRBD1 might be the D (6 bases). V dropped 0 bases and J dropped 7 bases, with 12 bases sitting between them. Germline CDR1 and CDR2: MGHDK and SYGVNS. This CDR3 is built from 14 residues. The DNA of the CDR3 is TGTGCCAGCAGTGAATATCACAGGGTGGGTGAAGCTTTCTTT. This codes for CASSEYHRVGEAFF.

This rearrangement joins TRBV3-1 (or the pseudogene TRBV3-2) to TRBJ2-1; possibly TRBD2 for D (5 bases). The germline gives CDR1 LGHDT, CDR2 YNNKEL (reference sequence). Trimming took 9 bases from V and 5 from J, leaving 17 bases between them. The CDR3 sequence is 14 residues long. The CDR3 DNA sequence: TGTGCCAGTAGAGGGAGCATTTCAGACAATGAGCAGTTCTTC. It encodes CASRGSISDNEQFF.

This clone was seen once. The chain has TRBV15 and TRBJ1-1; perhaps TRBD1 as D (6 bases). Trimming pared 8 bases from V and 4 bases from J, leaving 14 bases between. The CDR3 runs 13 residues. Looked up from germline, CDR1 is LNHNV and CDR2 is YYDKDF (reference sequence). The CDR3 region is CATSGGASTEAFF. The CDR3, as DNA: TGTGCCACCTCGGGGGGGGCTAGCACTGAAGCTTTCTTT.

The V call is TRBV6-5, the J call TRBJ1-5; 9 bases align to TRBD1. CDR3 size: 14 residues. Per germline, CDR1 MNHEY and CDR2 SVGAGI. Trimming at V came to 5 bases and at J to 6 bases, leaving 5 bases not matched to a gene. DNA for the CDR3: TGTGCCAGCAGTACGGGACAGGGAGGTCAGCCCCAGCATTTT. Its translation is CASSTGQGGQPQHF.

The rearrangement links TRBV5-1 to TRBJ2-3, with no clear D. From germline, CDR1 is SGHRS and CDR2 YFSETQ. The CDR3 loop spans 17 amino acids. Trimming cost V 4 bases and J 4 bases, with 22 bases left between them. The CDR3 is CASSPAGGGFLADTQYF. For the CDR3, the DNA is TGCGCCAGCAGCCCAGCCGGTGGCGGTTTTCTGGCAGATACGCAGTATTTT. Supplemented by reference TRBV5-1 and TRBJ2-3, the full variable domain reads KAGVTQTPRYLIKTRGQQVTLSCSPISGHRSVSWYQQTPGQGLQFLFEYFSETQRNKGNFPGRFSGRQFSNSRSEMNVSTLELGDSALYLCASSPAGGGFLADTQYFGPGTRLTVL.

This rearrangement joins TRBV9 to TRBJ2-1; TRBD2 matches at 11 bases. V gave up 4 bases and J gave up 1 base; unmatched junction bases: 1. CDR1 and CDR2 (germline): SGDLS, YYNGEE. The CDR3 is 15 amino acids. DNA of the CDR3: TGTGCCAGCAGCACTAGCGGGAGTTCCTACAATGAGCAGTTCTTC. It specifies CASSTSGSSYNEQFF.

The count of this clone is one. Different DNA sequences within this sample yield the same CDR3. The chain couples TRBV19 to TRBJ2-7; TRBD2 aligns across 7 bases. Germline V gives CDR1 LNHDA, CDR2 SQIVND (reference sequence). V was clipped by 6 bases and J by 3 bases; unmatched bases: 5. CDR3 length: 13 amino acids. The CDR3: CASSLGLVYEQYF. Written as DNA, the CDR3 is TGTGCCAGTAGCCTAGGACTAGTCTACGAGCAGTACTTC.

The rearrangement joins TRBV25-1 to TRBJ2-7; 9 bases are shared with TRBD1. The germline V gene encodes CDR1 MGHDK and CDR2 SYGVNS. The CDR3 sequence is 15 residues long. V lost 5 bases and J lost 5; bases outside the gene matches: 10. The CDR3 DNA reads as TGTGCCAGCAGTCCACTTACCGGGACAGGGAACGAGCAGTACTTC. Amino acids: CASSPLTGTGNEQYF.

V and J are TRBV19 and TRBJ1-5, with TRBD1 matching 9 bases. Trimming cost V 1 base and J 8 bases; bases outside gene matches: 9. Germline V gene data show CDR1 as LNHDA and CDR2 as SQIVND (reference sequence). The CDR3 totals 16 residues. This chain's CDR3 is CASSIGGQGNVKPQHF. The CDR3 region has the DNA TGTGCCAGTAGTATAGGGGGACAGGGAAACGTAAAGCCCCAGCATTTT.

The CDR3 spells CASSLAAGGPFDEQFF. Here the CDR3 DNA reads TGTGCCAGCAGCTTAGCAGCGGGAGGGCCTTTTGATGAGCAGTTCTTC. V gene TRBV7-6 combines with J gene TRBJ2-1; 10 nucleotides match TRBD2. The CDR3 runs 16 residues. Trimming took 0 bases from V and 8 from J; bases not matched to a gene: 7. The germline CDR1 and CDR2 sequences are SGHVS and FNYEAQ.

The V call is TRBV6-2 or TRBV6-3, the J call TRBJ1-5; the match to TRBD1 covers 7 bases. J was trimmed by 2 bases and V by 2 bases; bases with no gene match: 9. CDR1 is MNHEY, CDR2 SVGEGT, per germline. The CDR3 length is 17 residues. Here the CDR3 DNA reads TGTGCCAGCAGTTACGGATCAAGACAGGGCGGCAATCAGCCCCAGCATTTT. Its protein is CASSYGSRQGGNQPQHF.

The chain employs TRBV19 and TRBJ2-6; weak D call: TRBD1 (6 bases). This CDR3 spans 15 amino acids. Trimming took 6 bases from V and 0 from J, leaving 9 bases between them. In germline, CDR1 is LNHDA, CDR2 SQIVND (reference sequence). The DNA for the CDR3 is TGTGCCAGTAGGGACAGCCCCTCTGGGGCCAACGTCCTGACTTTC. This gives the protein CASRDSPSGANVLTF. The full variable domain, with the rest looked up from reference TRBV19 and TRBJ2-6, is DGGITQSPKYLFRKEGQNVTLSCEQNLNHDAMYWYRQDPGQGLRLIYYSQIVNDFQKGDIAEGYSVSREKKESFPLTVTSAQKNPTAFYLCASRDSPSGANVLTFGAGSRLTVL.

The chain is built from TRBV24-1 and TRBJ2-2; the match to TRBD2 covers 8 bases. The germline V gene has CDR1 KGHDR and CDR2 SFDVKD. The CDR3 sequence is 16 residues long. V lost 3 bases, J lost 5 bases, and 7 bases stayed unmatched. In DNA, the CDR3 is TGTGCCACCAGTGATCCCAGCGGGAGAGGTACCGGGGAGCTGTTTTTT. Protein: CATSDPSGRGTGELFF.

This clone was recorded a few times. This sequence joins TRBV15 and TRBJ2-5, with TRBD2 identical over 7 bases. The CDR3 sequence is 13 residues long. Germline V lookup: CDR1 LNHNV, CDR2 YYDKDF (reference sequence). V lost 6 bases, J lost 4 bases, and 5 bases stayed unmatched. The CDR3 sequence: CATRAGRAETQYF. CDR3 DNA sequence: TGTGCCACCAGGGCGGGGAGGGCAGAGACCCAGTACTTC.

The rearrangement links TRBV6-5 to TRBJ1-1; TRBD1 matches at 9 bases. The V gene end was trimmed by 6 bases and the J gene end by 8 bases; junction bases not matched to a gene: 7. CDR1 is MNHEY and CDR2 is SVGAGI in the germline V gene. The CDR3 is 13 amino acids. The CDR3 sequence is CASRSDRGREAFF. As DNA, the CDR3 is TGTGCCAGCAGGTCGGACAGGGGACGCGAAGCTTTCTTT.

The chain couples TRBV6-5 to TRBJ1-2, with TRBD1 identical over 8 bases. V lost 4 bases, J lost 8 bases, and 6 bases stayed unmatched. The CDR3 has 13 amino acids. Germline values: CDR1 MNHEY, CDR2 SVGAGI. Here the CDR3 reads CASSSPGGGGYTF. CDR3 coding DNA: TGTGCCAGCAGTTCACCAGGGGGCGGCGGCTACACCTTC.

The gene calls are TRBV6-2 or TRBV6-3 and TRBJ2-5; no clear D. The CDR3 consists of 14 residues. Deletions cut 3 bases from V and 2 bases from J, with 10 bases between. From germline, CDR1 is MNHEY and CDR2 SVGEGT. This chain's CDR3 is CASSYSQTQETQYF. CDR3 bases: TGTGCCAGCAGTTATTCGCAGACTCAAGAGACCCAGTACTTC.